The 7 T cell receptor beta chains below come from one sample, sequenced in a study of cytomegalovirus exposure and HLA in healthy donors. A multiplex PCR was run with 60 Vbeta primers and 13 Jbeta primers. This table comes from immunoSEQ multiplex PCR, and its TCRdb copy is limited to in-frame clones, with some not included. The sample has 150,000 to 170,000 clones; 60% to 85% are singletons. Sequenced sample: PBMCs. Receptor source: a woman aged 35 to 49 in good health and CMV-seronegative.

The chain recombines TRBV28 with TRBJ2-5, with 7 bases fitting TRBD1. The J call may be wrong; the DNA end is better matched by TRBJ2-7. The CDR3 sequence is 16 residues long. Per the germline V gene, CDR1 is MDHEN and CDR2 is SYDVKM. CDR3 loop: CASSLSDRESSYEQYF. As DNA, the CDR3 is TGTGCCAGCAGTTTATCTGACAGGGAGAGCTCCTACGAGCAGTACTTC.

The genes are TRBV2 and TRBJ1-5; TRBD1 matches 9 bases. Germline assignment: CDR1 SNHLY and CDR2 FYNNEI. The CDR3 runs 19 residues. V lost 6 bases, J lost 3 bases, and 18 bases stayed unmatched. Here the CDR3 DNA reads TGTGCCAGCAGGAACCCGGGACAGGGAGGTCAGCTGCTCAATCAGCCCCAGCATTTT. Amino acids: CASRNPGQGGQLLNQPQHF.

The chain combines TRBV11-2 with TRBJ1-1; D is uncertain. The V gene lost 5 bases and the J gene lost 0 bases, with 13 bases spanning the gap. The CDR3 length is 15 residues. Germline lookup yields CDR1 SGHAT and CDR2 FQNNGV. Written as DNA, the CDR3 is TGTGCCAGCAGCCCTGGTAGGAGCTTGAACACTGAAGCTTTCTTT. Residues: CASSPGRSLNTEAFF. Drawing the rest from reference TRBV11-2 and TRBJ1-1, the complete variable domain is EAGVAQSPRYKIIEKRQSVAFWCNPISGHATLYWYQQILGQGPKLLIQFQNNGVVDDSQLPKDRFSAERLKGVDSTLKIQPAKLEDSAVYLCASSPGRSLNTEAFFGQGTRLTVV.

DNA of the CDR3: TGTGCCAGCAGCAACACAGTACAGGGAGGGTACGAGCAGTACTTC. Translating it yields CASSNTVQGGYEQYF. V usage is TRBV21-1 and J usage is TRBJ2-7; the tabulated D call, TRBD2, remains unverified against the DNA. TRBV21-1 is flagged as a pseudogene. CDR3 length equals 15 residues.

The chain couples TRBV7-9 to TRBJ2-1, with D perhaps TRBD1 (5 bases). V dropped 6 bases and J dropped 3 bases, with 15 bases sitting between them. CDR1 is SEHNR and CDR2 is FQNEAQ in the germline V gene (reference sequence). The CDR3 has 15 amino acids. The DNA of the CDR3 is TGTGCCAGCAGTTCCCGACAGATTTTCTACAATGAGCAGTTCTTC. Its translation: CASSSRQIFYNEQFF.

This chain links TRBV5-8 with TRBJ1-4; D not resolved. V was shortened by 5 bases and J by 8 bases, with 10 bases between the two germline ends. CDR1 is SGHTS, CDR2 YDEGEE, per germline. The CDR3 runs 12 residues. CDR3 protein: CASRPTTEKLFF. CDR3 DNA sequence: TGTGCCAGCAGACCAACAACGGAAAAACTGTTTTTT.

This clone occurred once. The V call is TRBV7-9, the J call TRBJ2-3; D possibly corresponds to TRBD1 (6 bases). The CDR3 is 15 residues long. Germline V gene lookup returns CDR1 SEHNR and CDR2 FQNEAQ (reference sequence). The V end lost 6 bases, the J end lost 1 base, and 14 bases lay between the germline ends. CDR3 protein: CASRGAHAGTDTQYF. CDR3 DNA: TGTGCCAGCAGGGGGGCACACGCAGGCACAGATACGCAGTATTTT. The variable domain in full, completed from reference TRBV7-9 and TRBJ2-3, reads DTGVSQNPRHKITKRGQNVTFRCDPISEHNRLYWYRQTLGQGPEFLTYFQNEAQLEKSRLLSDRFSAERPKGSFSTLEIQRTEQGDSAMYLCASRGAHAGTDTQYFGPGTRLTVL.